This TCR beta chain was documented in a study of cytomegalovirus exposure and HLA in healthy donors. In the PCR, 60 Vbeta and 13 Jbeta primers were used. Produced via immunoSEQ multiplex PCR; TCRdb's table is partial and in-frame only. The data contain over 100,000 clones, approximately 80% of them singletons. Germline assignment: CDR1 MDHEN and CDR2 SYDVKM. The CDR3 sequence is 19 residues long. Trimming took 4 bases from V and 0 from J; bases not matched to a gene: 12. Study-wide points: Most likely, a cluster of highly shared sequence variants arose as a sequencing artifact. The classifier was said to identify cytomegalovirus status with high specificity and sensitivity. A list of 164 TCR beta chains associated with cytomegalovirus was given.

Remarks on this clone: Its antigen is not identified.

This receptor was identified in a female donor in good health and CMV-seronegative. The chain carries TRBV28 and TRBJ1-4; 9 nucleotides agree with TRBD1. The sequenced sample was PBMCs. The CDR3 spells CASSSPSGQGTPTNEKLFF. CDR3 bases: TGTGCCAGCAGTTCCCCCTCCGGACAGGGGACCCCAACTAATGAAAAACTGTTTTTT.